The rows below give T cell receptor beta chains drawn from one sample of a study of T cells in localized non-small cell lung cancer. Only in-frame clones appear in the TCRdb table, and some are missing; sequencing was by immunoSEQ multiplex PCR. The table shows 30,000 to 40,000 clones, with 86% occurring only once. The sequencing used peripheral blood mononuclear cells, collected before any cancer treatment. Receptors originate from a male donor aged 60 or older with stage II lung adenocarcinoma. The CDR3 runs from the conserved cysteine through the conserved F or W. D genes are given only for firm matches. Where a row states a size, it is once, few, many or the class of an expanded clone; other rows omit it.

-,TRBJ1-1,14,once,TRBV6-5,CASRGNDGLTEAFF,TGTGCCAGCCGTGGGAACGACGGACTCACTGAAGCTTTCTTT
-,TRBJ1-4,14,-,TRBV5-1,CASSFRGGSEKLFF,TGCGCCAGCAGCTTTCGGGGGGGATCTGAAAAACTGTTTTTT
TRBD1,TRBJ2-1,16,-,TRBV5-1,CASSLAGTGSFNEQFF,TGCGCCAGCAGCTTAGCCGGGACAGGGTCTTTCAATGAGCAGTTCTTC
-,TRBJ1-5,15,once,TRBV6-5,CASSPGSRPDQPQHF,TGTGCCAGCAGTCCAGGGTCCAGGCCGGATCAGCCCCAGCATTTT
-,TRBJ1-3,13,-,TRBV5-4,CASSLWASRTIYF,TGTGCCAGCAGCCTATGGGCCTCTCGCACCATATATTTT
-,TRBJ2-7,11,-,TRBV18,CASSLGYEQYF,TGTGCCAGCTCACTAGGGTACGAGCAGTACTTC
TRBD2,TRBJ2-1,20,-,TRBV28,CASSFLQGLAGKSSYNEQFF,TGTGCCAGCAGTTTTCTACAGGGGCTAGCGGGGAAAAGCTCCTACAATGAGCAGTTCTTC
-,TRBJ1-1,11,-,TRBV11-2,CASSLGSEAFF,TGTGCCAGCAGCTTAGGGTCTGAAGCTTTCTTT
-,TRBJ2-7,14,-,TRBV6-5,CASTIAGGPHEQYF,TGTGCCAGCACCATCGCAGGAGGGCCCCACGAGCAGTACTTC
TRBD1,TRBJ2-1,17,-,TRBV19,CASSIAADRKAYNEQFF,TGTGCCAGTAGTATAGCCGCGGACAGGAAGGCCTACAATGAGCAGTTCTTC
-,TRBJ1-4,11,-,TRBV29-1,CSVESGEKLFF,TGCAGCGTTGAGTCAGGCGAAAAACTGTTTTTT
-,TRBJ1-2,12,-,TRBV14,CASSLSYGGYTF,TGTGCCAGCAGCCTCTCGTACGGCGGCTACACCTTC
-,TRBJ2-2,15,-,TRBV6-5,CASSRRTDGTGELFF,TGTGCCAGCAGTCGCCGGACAGATGGGACCGGGGAGCTGTTTTTT
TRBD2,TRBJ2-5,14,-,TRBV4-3,CASSLTSGRETQYF,TGCGCCAGCAGCCTAACTAGCGGGAGAGAGACCCAGTACTTC
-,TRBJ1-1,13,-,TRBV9,CASSEGSNTEAFF,TGTGCCAGCAGCGAGGGGTCGAACACTGAAGCTTTCTTT
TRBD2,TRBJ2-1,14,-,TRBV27,CASGGLASYNEQFF,TGTGCCAGCGGGGGACTAGCTTCCTACAATGAGCAGTTCTTC
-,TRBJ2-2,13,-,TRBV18,CASSPPNTGELFF,TGTGCCAGCTCACCACCGAACACCGGGGAGCTGTTTTTT
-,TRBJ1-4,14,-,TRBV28,CASSFSATNEKLFF,TGTGCCAGCAGTTTCTCCGCAACTAATGAAAAACTGTTTTTT
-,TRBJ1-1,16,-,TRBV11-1,CASSLGAGSVNTEAFF,TGTGCCAGCAGCTTAGGGGCCGGGTCGGTGAACACTGAAGCTTTCTTT
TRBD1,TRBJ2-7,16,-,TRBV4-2,CASSQTPGQSSYEQYF,TGTGCCAGCAGCCAAACCCCGGGACAGAGCTCCTACGAGCAGTACTTC
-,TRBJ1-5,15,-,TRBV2,CASSAQLPNNQPQHF,TGTGCCAGCAGTGCACAGCTCCCCAACAATCAGCCCCAGCATTTT
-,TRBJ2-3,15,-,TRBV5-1,CASSLYQGPTDTQYF,TGCGCCAGCAGCTTGTATCAGGGGCCCACAGATACGCAGTATTTT
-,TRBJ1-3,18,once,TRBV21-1,CASSTRRVPLLTGNTIYF,TGTGCCAGCAGCACCAGGAGGGTCCCCCTGCTTACTGGAAACACCATATATTTT
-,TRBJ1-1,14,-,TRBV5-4,CASSFDRRGTEAFF,TGTGCCAGCAGCTTTGACAGGCGGGGCACTGAAGCTTTCTTT
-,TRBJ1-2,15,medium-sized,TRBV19,CASSPEISANYGYTF,TGTGCCAGTAGTCCCGAGATTTCAGCTAACTATGGCTACACCTTC
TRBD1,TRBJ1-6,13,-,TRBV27,CASSDRGFSPLHF,TGTGCCAGCAGCGACAGGGGGTTTTCACCCCTCCACTTT
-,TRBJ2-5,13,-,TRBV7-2,CASSLVTLETQYF,TGTGCCAGCAGCTTAGTTACGCTAGAGACCCAGTACTTC
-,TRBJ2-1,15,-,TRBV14,CASSQGGSLDNEQFF,TGTGCCAGCAGCCAAGGAGGGAGTCTCGACAATGAGCAGTTCTTC
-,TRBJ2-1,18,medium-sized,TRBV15,CATSDQGPYSESYNEQFF,TGTGCCACCAGCGACCAAGGGCCCTATAGCGAATCCTACAATGAGCAGTTCTTC
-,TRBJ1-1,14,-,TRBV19,CASSGREGNTEAFF,TGTGCCAGTAGTGGGAGGGAAGGGAACACTGAAGCTTTCTTT
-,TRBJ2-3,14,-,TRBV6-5,CASSYSGGLDTQYF,TGTGCCAGCAGTTACTCGGGGGGCTTGGATACGCAGTATTTT
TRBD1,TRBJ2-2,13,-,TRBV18,CASSPSGTGKLFF,TGTGCCAGCTCACCTTCCGGGACAGGGAAGCTGTTTTTT
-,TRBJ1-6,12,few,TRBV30,CAWRKHNSPLHF,TGTGCCTGGAGGAAGCATAATTCACCCCTCCACTTT
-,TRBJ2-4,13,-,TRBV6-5,CASRLDSQNIQYF,TGTGCCAGCAGACTTGACTCCCAAAACATTCAGTACTTC
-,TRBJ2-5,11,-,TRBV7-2,CASSYGETQYF,TGTGCCAGCAGCTATGGCGAGACCCAGTACTTC
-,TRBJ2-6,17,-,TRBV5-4,CASSFGGKGSGANVLTF,TGTGCCAGCAGCTTCGGAGGGAAGGGCTCTGGGGCCAACGTCCTGACTTTC
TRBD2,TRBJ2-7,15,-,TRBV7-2,CASSREAGGSYEQYF,TGTGCCAGCAGCCGAGAAGCGGGAGGTTCCTACGAGCAGTACTTC
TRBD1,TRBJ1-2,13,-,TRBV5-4,CASSPGQSYGYTF,TGTGCCAGCAGCCCGGGACAGAGCTATGGCTACACCTTC
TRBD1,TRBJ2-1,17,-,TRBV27,CASSFLRGTGEYNEQFF,TGTGCCAGCAGTTTCCTCCGAGGGACAGGGGAATACAATGAGCAGTTCTTC
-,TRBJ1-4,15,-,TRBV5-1,CASSFGQQNGGELFF,TGCGCCAGCAGCTTCGGACAGCAGAATGGAGGGGAACTGTTTTTT
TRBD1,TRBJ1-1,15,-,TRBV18,CASSKSGTANTEAFF,TGTGCCAGCTCTAAGTCCGGGACAGCAAACACTGAAGCTTTCTTT
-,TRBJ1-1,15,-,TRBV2,CASSAAGQATTEAFF,TGTGCCAGCAGTGCCGCCGGGCAGGCCACAACTGAAGCTTTCTTT
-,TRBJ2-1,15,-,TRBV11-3,CASSLGHRRGNEQFF,TGTGCCAGCAGCTTAGGACACCGCCGGGGCAATGAGCAGTTCTTC
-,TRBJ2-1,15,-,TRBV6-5,CASRIRDSPRYEQFF,TGTGCCAGCAGAATCCGGGACTCACCTAGGTATGAGCAGTTCTTC
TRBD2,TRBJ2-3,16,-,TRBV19,CASSIAGTTGTDTQYF,TGTGCCAGTAGTATAGCGGGGACTACGGGCACAGATACGCAGTATTTT
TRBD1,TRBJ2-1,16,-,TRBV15,CATSLSGTGGFNEQFF,TGTGCCACCAGCTTATCCGGGACAGGGGGATTCAATGAGCAGTTCTTC
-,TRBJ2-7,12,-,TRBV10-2,CASSTGSYEQYF,TGCGCCAGCAGTACAGGTTCCTACGAGCAGTACTTC
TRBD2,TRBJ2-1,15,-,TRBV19,CASSKAGGGYNEQFF,TGTGCCAGTAGTAAAGCGGGAGGGGGCTACAATGAGCAGTTCTTC
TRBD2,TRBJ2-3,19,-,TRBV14,CASSQGYLGLAGREDTQYF,TGTGCCAGCAGCCAAGGTTACTTGGGACTAGCGGGAAGGGAAGATACGCAGTATTTT
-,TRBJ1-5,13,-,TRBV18,CASSRDTNQPQHF,TGTGCCAGCTCACGGGACACCAATCAGCCCCAGCATTTT
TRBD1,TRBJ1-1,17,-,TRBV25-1,CASSGVRTGTGGTEAFF,TGTGCCAGCAGTGGCGTACGAACCGGGACAGGGGGCACTGAAGCTTTCTTT
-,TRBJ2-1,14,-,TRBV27,CASRTWDPYNEQFF,TGTGCCAGCAGGACTTGGGACCCCTACAATGAGCAGTTCTTC
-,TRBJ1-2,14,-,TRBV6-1,CASSEAQGSYGYTF,TGTGCCAGCAGTGAAGCGCAAGGATCCTATGGCTACACCTTC
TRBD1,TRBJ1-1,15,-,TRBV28,CASSSGDRTNTEAFF,TGTGCCAGCAGTTCCGGGGACAGGACGAACACTGAAGCTTTCTTT
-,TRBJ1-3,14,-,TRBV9,CASSAGVSGNTIYF,TGTGCCAGCAGCGCGGGGGTCTCTGGAAACACCATATATTTT
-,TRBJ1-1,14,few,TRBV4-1,CASSQDFQNTEAFF,TGCGCCAGCAGCCAAGACTTTCAGAACACTGAAGCTTTCTTT